Listed below are T cell receptor beta chains from one sample, sequenced in a study of T-cell reconstitution after alpha-beta-depleted transplantation in children. TCRdb re-analysed the PCR reads in MiXCR, keeping a single row per CDR3 protein. The table shows 800,000 to 1,000,000 distinct CDR3 sequences, with around 30% occurring only once. Sequencing was performed on PBMCs, mostly from graft donor cells, taken 360 days after TCRalphabeta/CD19-depleted stem cell transplant. Receptors originate from a boy in the first two years of life who had a stem cell transplant for SCID, so the T cells may come from the graft donor. CDR3s leave out the opening cysteine and the closing phenylalanine or tryptophan. Clone size is shown for a subset of rows, as once, few, many or a class of expanded clone.

>TRBJ2-1|.|TRBV15
ATSRDQAGFYNEQF
>TRBJ2-7|.|TRBV29-1
SVPVCSGFHEQY
>TRBJ1-1|few|TRBV12-3/TRBV12-4
ASRGQGRLNTEAF
>TRBJ2-1|once|TRBV10-2
ASLSGGAVSYNEQF
>TRBJ1-1|few|TRBV5-1
ASSLDQADTEAF
>TRBJ2-1|few|TRBV21-1
ASSKALTSGSPSYNEQF
>TRBJ2-3|.|TRBV4-1
ASSQGERGGSTDTQY
>TRBJ2-1|once|TRBV3-1
ASSQGTLVYEQF
>TRBJ1-2|.|TRBV5-6
ASSPRGRVYGYT
>TRBJ2-2|.|TRBV29-1
SVGVVAGENTGELF
>TRBJ1-5|.|TRBV20-1
SASETGVGNQPQH
>TRBJ2-1|few|TRBV6-6
ASRTRGYNEQF
>TRBJ2-7|.|TRBV20-1
SASDRRSSYEQY
>TRBJ2-5|many|TRBV5-1
ASSFGQAQETQY
>TRBJ2-4|once|TRBV20-1
SARGGGTGRQNIQY
>TRBJ2-3|.|TRBV4-1
ASSQRRRGPRHTQY
>TRBJ1-3|few|TRBV24-1
ATSPGGPGNTIY
>TRBJ1-5|.|TRBV12-3/TRBV12-4
ASSTWTGGQPQH
>TRBJ2-7|.|TRBV5-6
ASSFFGTGKNEQY
>TRBJ2-5|.|TRBV5-1
ASSPRGRQQETQY
>TRBJ1-6|once|TRBV12-3/TRBV12-4
ASSLKGAQGSAPLH
>TRBJ1-1|few|TRBV10-3
AISDPVGGGGEAF
>TRBJ2-3|few|TRBV30
AWSSQTRGRKDTQY
>TRBJ1-1|few|TRBV12-3/TRBV12-4
ASSQKPLRDTEAF
>TRBJ1-2|.|TRBV20-1
SASIGTGDGYT
>TRBJ2-3|.|TRBV20-1
SARLKGPLITDTQY
>TRBJ2-2|.|TRBV4-2
ASRTGGTNTGELF
>TRBJ2-6|.|TRBV4-3
ASSQGFTGVGANVLT
>TRBJ1-2|.|TRBV15
ATSRGALDYGYT
>TRBJ1-2|.|TRBV5-1
ASSFLSNYGYT
>TRBJ2-5|few|TRBV24-1
ATSDIESGGGETQY
>TRBJ2-3|.|TRBV20-1
SARERGGNQGGTQY
>TRBJ2-7|few|TRBV7-9
ASSRRTGYEQY
>TRBJ2-2|few|TRBV7-3
ASSLTAGLPGELF
>TRBJ2-1|few|TRBV5-1
ASSLVGTSARNEQF
>TRBJ2-5|.|TRBV5-5
ASSLEGFRQTQY
>TRBJ2-7|.|TRBV28
ASSPSWDEQY
>TRBJ1-5|.|TRBV3-1
ASSQSRADQPQH
>TRBJ1-4|.|TRBV5-1
ASSAGGRSNEKLF
>TRBJ2-3|.|TRBV7-2
ASSLRKPGADTQY
>TRBJ2-7|.|TRBV28
ASTRSGLISASYEQY
>TRBJ2-1|.|TRBV2
ASSGHSYNEQF
>TRBJ2-1|few|TRBV5-6
ASSLGLGYSYNEQF
>TRBJ2-2|.|TRBV11-2
ASSFLGGTSGFTGELF
>TRBJ2-7|few|TRBV10-2
ASSESMEAGETYEQY
>TRBJ2-7|.|TRBV29-1
SVGSMLAGRLGIEQY
>TRBJ2-7|.|TRBV29-1
SVGPFPGEQY
>TRBJ2-3|.|TRBV4-2
ASSQDGLVGDTQY
>TRBJ1-1|.|TRBV28
ASSLSTGIEAF